This TCR beta chain came from a study of blood T cell repertoires in COVID-19. Method: immunoSEQ multiplex PCR; TCRdb's copy keeps in-frame clones and lacks some. The data show some 99,000 clones, 70% to 85% seen once. The V gene's germline CDR1 is MNHEY and CDR2 SVGEGT. V dropped 3 bases and J dropped 6; count of bases not matched to a gene: 20. The CDR3 consists of 18 residues. What was sequenced was peripheral blood. The sequence was obtained from a woman of 80 years or more with active or convalescent COVID-19. The J gene is TRBJ2-7, the V gene TRBV6-2 or TRBV6-3; 7 positions agree with TRBD1. DNA for the CDR3: TGTGCCAGCAGTTATATGACAGGGATGGGCGGAAAGGGACGCGAGCAGTACTTC. Its translation: CASSYMTGMGGKGREQYF.